The 3 T cell receptor beta chains below all came from one sample that was sequenced in a study of T cells after yellow fever vaccination. TCRdb recomputed calls from the 5' RACE reads with MiXCR, one row per CDR3 protein. The sample has roughly 140,000 distinct CDR3 sequences, 7% to 9% seen once. The sample consisted of CD4+ T cells sorted from PBMCs, taken 5 days after the yellow fever booster vaccination. The receptors come from a man aged 30-40 years who received the YFV17D yellow fever vaccine.

The chain uses TRBV6-5 and TRBJ2-3, with 13 bases that match TRBD2. The CDR3 runs 15 residues. The V gene end was trimmed by 6 bases and the J gene end by 4 bases; junction bases not matched to a gene: 4. Germline V lookup: CDR1 MNHEY, CDR2 SVGAGI. The CDR3 coding sequence is TGTGCCAGCAGGCGGACTAGCGGGAGAGCAGATACGCAGTATTTT. Amino acids: CASRRTSGRADTQYF.

This clonotype was found many times. The chain couples TRBV5-6 to TRBJ2-7; the D gene is possibly TRBD1 (6 bases). Germline V CDR1 and CDR2: SGHDT, YYEEEE. This CDR3 has 13 amino acids. V was pared by 6 bases and J by 9 bases, with 19 bases between. The CDR3 region has the DNA TGTGCCAGCACCTCTCTTGGGGGCTCCGTGCAGTACTTC. Protein sequence: CASTSLGGSVQYF.

This clonotype was observed many times. The rearrangement joins TRBV5-1 to TRBJ2-3, with 15 positions matching TRBD2. There are 18 residues in the CDR3. Germline CDR1 is SGHRS and CDR2 is YFSETQ. V was pared by 6 bases and J by 3 bases, with 11 bases of the junction left unmatched. CDR3 nucleotides: TGCGCCAGCACCGCCAGGGGACTAGCGGGAGGTGTTACAGATACGCAGTATTTT. Translation gives CASTARGLAGGVTDTQYF.